This TCR beta chain comes out of a study of CD8+ T cells in alopecia areata (dated by TCRdb to between 2017 and 2018). Regarding the complete study: Treated patients were enrolled in an open-label pilot trial of oral tofacitinib, 5 to 10 mg twice daily, for moderate-to-severe alopecia areata. Patients received tofacitinib for 6 to 18 months and were then followed off drug for 6 months to check for delayed response and recurrence. TCRbeta CDR3 regions were amplified by immunoSEQ multiplex PCR with 35 Vbeta forward and 13 Jbeta reverse primers. RNA was obtained with the PAXgene miRNA kit for fixed scalp, the miRNeasy kit for PBMCs, and the RNeasy kit for mouse skin. Human TCRbeta sequencing covered scalp tissue and sorted CD4+ and CD8+ peripheral blood T cells from patchy and totalis/universalis alopecia areata patients and healthy controls. Tofacitinib-treated patients had biopsies at baseline and at 4 and 24 weeks of treatment, with a later scalp biopsy in several patients. Scalp clonality was compared among normal scalp (n=4), patchy alopecia areata scalp (n=8), and alopecia totalis/universalis scalp (n=8). Disease severity in treated patients was measured with the SALT score, which quantifies the percentage of affected scalp surface area. The study used high-throughput TCRbeta sequencing to examine T cell clonal expansion in alopecia areata, in both the C3H/HeJ mouse model and human patients.

The investigation overall reported the following: Shared TCR sequences between patients were less evident than in mice, which may be partly attributable to HLA diversity in the patient population. Unlike mouse skin, which is dominated by gammadelta T cells, normal human skin has resident alphabeta T cells that are also sequenced, and this complicates analysis of the scalp TCR repertoire. Because the treated cohort was small and had only one nonresponder, larger studies are needed to examine links between baseline CD8+ expansion and response. Higher clonality and more expanded CD8+ clones were observed in lesional scalp than in normal scalp, particularly in alopecia totalis/universalis, a finding suggestive of antigenic drive. With tofacitinib, both scalp clonality and the number of expanded CD8+ clones among the top 100 scalp clones went down significantly. Many expanded lesional clones were found to persist in scalp and blood during tofacitinib treatment, and relapse after treatment cessation may be partly explained by this persistence.

V sheds 5 bases and J sheds 4 bases, leaving 14 bases between their ends. Looking up the germline V gene yields CDR1 SGHDT and CDR2 YYEEEE. From the cysteine through the phenylalanine, the CDR3 covers 14 amino acids. Only the CDR3 region is kept as DNA, spanning 42 bases read in frame from base 1. About this clone itself: Its antigen specificity is not known. Base quality data are lacking; no much larger clone is found one base away.

Taken with the paper, the label for treatment or condition translates to: oral pan-JAK inhibitor, 5-10 mg twice daily. From alopecia areata patients, peripheral blood was collected along with lesional scalp punch biopsies. PBMCs were isolated by density centrifugation and stained for CD3, CD4 and CD8, and CD4+ and CD8+ T cells were sorted on a FACSAria. Library prep was done by the immunoSEQ multiplex PCR assay. For TCR sequencing, RNA was extracted from every sample and reverse transcribed into cDNA to serve as template. First-strand cDNA was synthesized with SuperScript III using a 2:1 mix of oligo-dT and random hexamers. A synthetic immune receptor repertoire was used to measure amplification bias, and any remaining bias was corrected computationally. Per the source publication's procedure: After raw reads were preprocessed to remove errors, the CDR3 was defined following IMGT conventions as running from the conserved cysteine to phenylalanine. Clonality was computed by normalizing Shannon entropy by log2 of the number of productive unique TCRs and subtracting the result from 1. Scalp TCRbeta sequences were cross-referenced with sorted blood CD4 and CD8 repertoires so that the CD4 or CD8 identity of scalp clones could be inferred. TCRdb obtained this table from immuneACCESS and retained in-frame rearrangements with V and J assigned. These tables miss some clones; where compared with another copy, unresolved V genes account for less than half of the shortfall, and the remainder is unexplained. The DNA was the basis for D and trimming; V, J and clone size are from that table. This sample has more than 150,000 clones in its table, and about half of those were observed once. About 9.4% of the sample belongs to the ten largest clones.

The specimen comprised CD8+ T cells sorted from blood, sampled at roughly week 53, from a patient treated with tofacitinib. The source is a human donor with alopecia areata. The chain is encoded by TRBV5-6 joined to TRBJ2-3; TRBD1 could be the D gene, as 6 bases match. This receptor carries the CDR3 CASSNLQGSDTQYF. At the DNA level, the sequence is TGTGCCAGCAGTAACTTACAGGGATCAGATACGCAGTATTTT. Beyond the CDR3, the reference TRBV5-6 and TRBJ2-3 genes provide the residues; the full variable domain reads: DAGVTQSPTHLIKTRGQQVTLRCSPKSGHDTVSWYQQALGQGPQFIFQYYEEEERQRGNFPDRFSGHQFPNYSSELNVNALLLGDSALYLCASSNLQGSDTQYFGPGTRLTVL.